These 15 T cell receptor beta chains were all obtained from the same sample, sequenced in a study of technical replicates of blood from a handful of donors. The assay was immunoSEQ multiplex PCR, and TCRdb's table has in-frame clones only and misses some. The sample has fewer than 100,000 clones, around 97% seen once. Sequencing was carried out using T cells isolated from PBMCs. Source of these receptors: a human donor in good health.

The chain uses TRBV10-1 and TRBJ1-1, with D perhaps matching TRBD1 (6 bases). Deletions cut 6 bases from V and 1 base from J, with 12 bases between. Germline V gene data show CDR1 as WNHNN and CDR2 as SYGVQD (reference sequence). The CDR3 loop spans 14 amino acids. The CDR3 DNA is TGCGCCAGCAGGTCCGAGGACAGGAACACTGAAGCTTTCTTT. Amino acids: CASRSEDRNTEAFF.

The chain joins TRBV4-2 to TRBJ2-3; D may be TRBD1 or TRBD2 (9 bases each). Germline values: CDR1 LGHNA, CDR2 YNFKEQ. The CDR3 is made up of 24 amino acids. V was clipped by 4 bases and J by 2 bases, with 40 bases between them. Written as DNA, the CDR3 is TGTGCCAGCAGCCCATCGGGACAGGGCCCGTTTTGGGACGTAAGCGGGAGGCCCACAGATACGCAGTATTTT. This gives the protein CASSPSGQGPFWDVSGRPTDTQYF.

The CDR3 coding sequence is TGTGCCAGCAGCCAAGCCTTAGTAGCGGGGACGGGAGATACGCAGTATTTT. Amino acid sequence: CASSQALVAGTGDTQYF. The rearrangement links TRBV14 to TRBJ2-3; TRBD2 agrees at 8 bases. The CDR3 is made up of 17 amino acids. The J segment lost 5 bases and the V segment lost 1 base, leaving 11 bases of the junction unmatched. CDR1 SGHDN and CDR2 FVKESK come from the germline V gene. The full variable domain, its missing parts supplied by reference TRBV14 and TRBJ2-3, is EAGVTQFPSHSVIEKGQTVTLRCDPISGHDNLYWYRRVMGKEIKFLLHFVKESKQDESGMPNNRFLAERTGGTYSTLKVQPAELEDSGVYFCASSQALVAGTGDTQYFGPGTRLTVL.

CDR3 in DNA: TGTGCCCTTAATGGGGGGGGCTCGATTCAGCCCCAGCATTTT. Protein product: CALNGGGSIQPQHF. The rearrangement joins TRBV28 to TRBJ1-5, with D tentatively TRBD1 (6 bases). Germline V gene data show CDR1 as MDHEN and CDR2 as SYDVKM. The CDR3 is 14 amino acids. Deletions cut 11 bases from V and 6 bases from J, with 20 bases between.

This chain connects TRBV6-1 to TRBJ2-1; D possibly corresponds to TRBD1 (6 bases). The length of the CDR3 is 14 residues. Trimming left V 5 bases short and J 7 bases short, with 15 bases between. Germline CDR1 and CDR2: MNHNS and SASEGT. In DNA, the CDR3 is TGTGCCAGCAGTCAGTGGGGGCGCACGAATGAGCAGTTCTTC. This translates into CASSQWGRTNEQFF.

This clone was observed once. The genes are TRBV27 and TRBJ1-2, with 10 bases aligning to TRBD1. Germline V gives CDR1 MNHEY, CDR2 SMNVEV (reference sequence). The CDR3 loop spans 15 amino acids. Unmatched junction bases numbered 3, after V lost 5 bases and J lost 0 bases. The CDR3 bases are TGTGCCAGCAGTATCGGGACAGGGGCTAACTATGGCTACACCTTC. Its protein is CASSIGTGANYGYTF.

V and J are TRBV5-1 and TRBJ2-6; tentatively, D is TRBD1 (6 bases). With 3 bases removed from V and 4 bases from J, the gap between germline ends came to 20 bases. CDR1 and CDR2 from the germline V gene are SGHRS and YFSETQ. CDR3 size: 18 residues. This CDR3 reads CASSSPLFTGSGANVLTF. The CDR3 nucleotides are TGCGCCAGCAGCTCGCCGCTTTTTACAGGGTCAGGGGCCAACGTCCTGACTTTC.

This chain links TRBV11-2 with TRBJ2-7; 9 bases agree with TRBD2. There are 16 residues in the CDR3. With V trimmed by 1 base and J by 3 bases, 7 bases remained unmatched. Germline loops: CDR1 SGHAT, CDR2 FQNNGV. CDR3 sequence: CASSLGGREGSYEQYF. The DNA for the CDR3 is TGTGCCAGCAGCTTAGGAGGGCGGGAGGGTAGCTACGAGCAGTACTTC.

The table lists this clone with a count of one. This chain links TRBV18 with TRBJ2-1; D is unresolved. The V gene lost 3 bases and the J gene lost 0 bases, with 9 bases spanning the gap. The CDR3 loop spans 15 amino acids. In germline, CDR1 is KGHSH, CDR2 LQKENI. The DNA of the CDR3 is TGTGCCAGCTCACCCCGTCCCCTCTCCTACAATGAGCAGTTCTTC. As protein: CASSPRPLSYNEQFF.

The chain uses TRBV19 and TRBJ1-2, with 7 bases matching TRBD1. The trim removed 3 bases at V and 4 bases at J, leaving 14 bases unmatched. The CDR3 is 17 residues long. From germline, CDR1 is LNHDA and CDR2 SQIVND (reference sequence). This chain's CDR3 is CASSMSFVGTDLYGYTF. The CDR3 nucleotides are TGTGCCAGTAGTATGTCTTTTGTTGGGACAGACCTCTATGGCTACACCTTC.

V is TRBV7-6 and J is TRBJ2-3; D is possibly TRBD2 (6 bases). The length of the CDR3 is 20 residues. Trimming removed 1 base from V and 3 bases from J, with 26 bases in between. Germline values: CDR1 SGHVS, CDR2 FNYEAQ. The CDR3 protein is CASSLGSAIRGRKGTDTQYF. Written as DNA, the CDR3 is TGTGCCAGCAGCTTAGGTTCAGCAATTCGGGGGAGGAAAGGGACAGATACGCAGTATTTT.

This clone is a singleton in its sample. The rearrangement links TRBV6-5 to TRBJ1-2; 9 nucleotides line up with TRBD1. CDR3 length: 15 amino acids. The V gene's germline CDR1 is MNHEY and CDR2 SVGAGI. V gave up 2 bases and J gave up 8 bases; unmatched junction bases: 9. CDR3 sequence (DNA): TGTGCCAGCAGTTACCACGGACAGGGGATGGGAGGCTACACCTTC. This codes for CASSYHGQGMGGYTF.

The chain links TRBV7-9 to TRBJ1-2; tentative D call: TRBD1 (6 bases). Germline CDR1 and CDR2: SEHNR and FQNEAQ (reference sequence). CDR3 length: 15 residues. The germline V and J ends were trimmed by 8 bases and 3 bases, with 19 bases remaining between them. This chain's CDR3 is CASAPDNRAHYGYTF. The CDR3 DNA sequence: TGTGCCAGCGCCCCGGACAACAGGGCGCACTATGGCTACACCTTC.

The gene calls are TRBV11-2 and TRBJ1-6; 10 bases line up with TRBD1. The CDR3 contains 15 residues. Germline V lookup: CDR1 SGHAT, CDR2 FQNNGV. V dropped 4 bases and J dropped 10; count of bases not matched to a gene: 7. CDR3 bases: TGTGCCAGCAGCTCCGGACGGACAGGGGGGTCACCCCTCCACTTT. The encoded protein is CASSSGRTGGSPLHF.

This chain connects TRBV28 to TRBJ1-1; D ambiguous. V lost 5 bases to trimming and J lost 6 bases, with 16 bases between them. Germline-derived CDR1 and CDR2 are MDHEN and SYDVKM. This CDR3 region has 14 residues. The CDR3 is CASSPETPFPEAFF. CDR3 sequence (DNA): TGTGCCAGCAGTCCCGAGACACCTTTTCCTGAAGCTTTCTTT.